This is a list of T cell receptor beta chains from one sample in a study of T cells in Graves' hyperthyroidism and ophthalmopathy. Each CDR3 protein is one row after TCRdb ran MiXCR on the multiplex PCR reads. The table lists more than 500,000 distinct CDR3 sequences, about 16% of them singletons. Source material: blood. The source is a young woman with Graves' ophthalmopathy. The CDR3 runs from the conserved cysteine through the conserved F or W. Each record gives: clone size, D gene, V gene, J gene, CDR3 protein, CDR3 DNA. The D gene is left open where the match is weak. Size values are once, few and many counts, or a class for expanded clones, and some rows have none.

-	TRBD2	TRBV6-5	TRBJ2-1	CASSYSGLAGENEQFF	TGTGCCAGCAGTTACTCGGGGCTAGCGGGAGAAAATGAGCAGTTCTTC
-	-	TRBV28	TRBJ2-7	CASSLPISYSEQYF	TGTGCCAGCAGTCTTCCCATAAGTTACTCCGAGCAGTACTTC
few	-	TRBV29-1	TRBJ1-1	CSVQSMNTEAFF	TGCAGCGTTCAGTCAATGAACACTGAAGCTTTCTTT
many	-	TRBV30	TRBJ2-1	CAWRRPLVHNEQFF	TGTGCCTGGAGGAGGCCATTGGTACACAATGAGCAGTTCTTC
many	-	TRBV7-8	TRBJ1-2	CASSRGGGYTF	TGTGCCAGCAGCAGGGGGGGAGGCTACACCTTC
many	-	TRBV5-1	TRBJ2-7	CASSSRVHEQYF	TGCGCCAGCAGCTCTCGGGTACACGAGCAGTACTTC
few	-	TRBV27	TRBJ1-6	CASAPPLLLGMFSPLHF	TGTGCCAGTGCCCCTCCCCTTCTTCTCGGAATGTTTTCACCCCTCCACTTT
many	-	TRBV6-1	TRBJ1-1	CASRSDRRAEAFF	TGTGCCAGCAGGTCTGACCGACGGGCTGAAGCTTTCTTT
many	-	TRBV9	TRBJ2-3	CASSVYGTDTQYF	TGTGCCAGCAGCGTATACGGAACAGATACGCAGTATTTT
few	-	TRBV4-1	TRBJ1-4	CASSQPPRQRLEKLFF	TGCGCCAGCAGCCAGCCCCCACGTCAGCGCCTTGAAAAACTGTTTTTT
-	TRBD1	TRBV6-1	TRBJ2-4	CASSGQVRDIQYF	TGTGCCAGCAGCGGACAGGTCAGGGACATTCAGTACTTC
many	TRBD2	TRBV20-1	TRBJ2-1	CSATPGTSASDEQFF	TGCAGTGCTACCCCCGGGACTAGCGCTTCCGATGAGCAGTTCTTC
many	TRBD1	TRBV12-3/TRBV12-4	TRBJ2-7	CASSLRGQSYEQYF	TGTGCCAGCAGTTTAAGGGGACAGTCCTACGAGCAGTACTTC
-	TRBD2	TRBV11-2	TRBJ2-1	CASSLDRTSGINNEQFF	TGTGCCAGCAGCTTGGATCGGACTAGCGGAATAAACAATGAGCAGTTCTTC
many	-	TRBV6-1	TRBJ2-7	CASSAQSNEQYF	TGTGCCAGCAGTGCGCAGAGTAACGAGCAGTACTTC
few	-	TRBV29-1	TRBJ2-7	CSVDIGSEREQYF	TGCAGCGTTGATATTGGGTCAGAGCGCGAGCAGTACTTC
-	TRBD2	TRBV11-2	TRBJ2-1	CASSGLAVGDNEQFF	TGTGCCAGCAGTGGACTAGCGGTAGGGGACAATGAGCAGTTCTTC
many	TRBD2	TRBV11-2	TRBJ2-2	CASSPRLAELDTGELFF	TGTGCCAGCAGCCCCCGACTAGCGGAACTGGACACCGGGGAGCTGTTTTTT
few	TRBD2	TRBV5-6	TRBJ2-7	CASTSGLAGYEQYF	TGTGCCAGCACCTCGGGACTAGCGGGATACGAGCAGTACTTC
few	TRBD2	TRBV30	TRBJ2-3	CACFAGDIADTQYF	TGTGCCTGTTTTGCGGGAGATATCGCAGATACGCAGTATTTT
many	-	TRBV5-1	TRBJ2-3	CASSFAPRTDTQYF	TGCGCCAGCAGCTTTGCCCCTAGGACAGATACGCAGTATTTT
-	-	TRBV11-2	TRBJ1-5	CASSLVAGPQEPQHF	TGTGCCAGCAGCTTAGTGGCAGGCCCACAAGAGCCCCAGCATTTT
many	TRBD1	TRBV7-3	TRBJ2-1	CASSRDRLGSYNEQFF	TGTGCCAGCAGCAGGGACAGGTTAGGGTCTTACAATGAGCAGTTCTTC
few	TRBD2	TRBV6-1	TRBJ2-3	CASLGESGRSRTDTQYF	TGTGCCAGCTTGGGGGAAAGCGGGAGATCTCGGACAGATACGCAGTATTTT
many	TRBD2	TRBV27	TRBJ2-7	CASSLSPAGAEQYF	TGTGCCAGCAGTTTATCGCCAGCGGGAGCCGAGCAGTACTTC
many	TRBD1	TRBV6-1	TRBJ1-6	CASLGQRHSPLHF	TGTGCCAGCCTGGGACAGCGCCATTCACCCCTCCACTTT
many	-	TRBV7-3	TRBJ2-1	CASSLPQRVSISYNEQFF	TGTGCCAGCAGCTTACCCCAGCGGGTATCCATCTCCTACAATGAGCAGTTCTTC
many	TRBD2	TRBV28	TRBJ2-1	CASSSSGRDTYNEQFF	TGTGCCAGCAGTTCGAGCGGGAGGGACACCTACAATGAGCAGTTCTTC
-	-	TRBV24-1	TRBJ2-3	CATSDEADTQSF	TGTGCCACCAGTGACGAAGCAGATACGCAGTCTTTT
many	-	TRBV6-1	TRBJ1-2	CASLSQGGYGYTF	TGTGCCAGCCTATCACAGGGTGGCTATGGCTACACCTTC
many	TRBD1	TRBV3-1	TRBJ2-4	CASSPTGTALNIQYF	TGTGCCAGCAGCCCGACCGGGACAGCTTTAAACATTCAGTACTTC
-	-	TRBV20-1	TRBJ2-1	CSATKGNYNEQFF	TGCAGTGCTACAAAAGGAAATTACAATGAGCAGTTCTTC
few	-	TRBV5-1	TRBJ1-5	CASSLGGTNQPQHF	TGCGCCAGCAGCTTAGGGGGTACTAATCAGCCCCAGCATTTT
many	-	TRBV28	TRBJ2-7	CASSLTRGLDEQYF	TGTGCCAGCTCCCTGACACGGGGCCTCGACGAGCAGTACTTC
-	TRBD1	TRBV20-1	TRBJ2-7	CSAAGTGGYEQYF	TGCAGTGCTGCCGGGACAGGGGGCTACGAGCAGTACTTC
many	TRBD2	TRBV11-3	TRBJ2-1	CASSFSAGNSNEQFF	TGTGCCAGCAGCTTTTCAGCGGGAAATTCCAATGAGCAGTTCTTC
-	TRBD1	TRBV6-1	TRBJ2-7	CASSVQGMGPYEQYF	TGTGCCAGCAGCGTACAGGGGATGGGGCCCTACGAGCAGTACTTC
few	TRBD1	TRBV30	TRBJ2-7	CAWSRDRQYEQYF	TGTGCCTGGAGCCGGGACAGACAATACGAGCAGTACTTC
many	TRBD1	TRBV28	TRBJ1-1	CASSLLGQGVTEAFF	TGTGCCAGCAGTTTACTTGGACAGGGGGTCACTGAAGCTTTCTTT
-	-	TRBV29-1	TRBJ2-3	CSVGIGSLTDTQYF	TGCAGCGTTGGTATTGGGTCTCTCACAGATACGCAGTATTTT
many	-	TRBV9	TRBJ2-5	CASSVDEGGIGETQYF	TGTGCCAGCAGCGTAGATGAGGGAGGTATCGGCGAGACCCAGTACTTC
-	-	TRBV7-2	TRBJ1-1	CASSLSVGTEAFF	TGTGCCAGCAGCCTCTCGGTCGGAACTGAAGCTTTCTTT
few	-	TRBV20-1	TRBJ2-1	CSAPLFGRGGNEQFF	TGCAGTGCTCCCCTTTTTGGGAGAGGGGGCAATGAGCAGTTCTTC
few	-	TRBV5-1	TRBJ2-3	CASSLEDVRSTDTQYF	TGCGCCAGCAGCTTGGAGGACGTTAGAAGCACAGATACGCAGTATTTT
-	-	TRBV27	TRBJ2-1	CASSLYVTEYEQFF	TGTGCCAGCAGTTTATACGTAACGGAGTATGAGCAGTTCTTC
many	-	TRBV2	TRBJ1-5	CASSEDHRTSVNSNQPQHF	TGTGCCAGCAGTGAGGATCACAGAACGAGTGTAAATAGCAATCAGCCCCAGCATTTT
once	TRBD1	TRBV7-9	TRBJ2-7	CASSLRDRVEQYF	TGTGCCAGCAGCCTCCGGGACAGGGTCGAGCAGTACTTC
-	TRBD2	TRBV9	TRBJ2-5	CASNRGTSGNTQYF	TGTGCCAGCAATCGAGGGACTAGCGGGAACACCCAGTACTTC
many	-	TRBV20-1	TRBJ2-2	CSAMQGHTGELFF	TGCAGTGCTATGCAGGGCCACACCGGGGAGCTGTTTTTT
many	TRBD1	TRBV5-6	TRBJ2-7	CASGAGGYEQYF	TGTGCCAGCGGCGCAGGGGGCTACGAGCAGTACTTC
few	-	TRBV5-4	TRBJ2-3	CASSSAGTSTDTQYF	TGTGCCAGCAGCTCCGCCGGGACTAGCACAGATACGCAGTATTTT
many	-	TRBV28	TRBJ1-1	CASRQTGYTEAFF	TGTGCCAGCAGACAAACAGGGTACACTGAAGCTTTCTTT
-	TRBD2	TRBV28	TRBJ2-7	CASMGPPKGLAGGRLEQYF	TGTGCCAGCATGGGCCCCCCTAAGGGACTAGCGGGAGGGAGGCTCGAGCAGTACTTC
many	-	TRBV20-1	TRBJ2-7	CSARDRATSREQYF	TGCAGTGCTAGAGACCGGGCCACCTCTCGGGAGCAGTACTTC
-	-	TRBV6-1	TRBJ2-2	CASQGFTGELFF	TGTGCCAGTCAGGGGTTCACCGGGGAGCTGTTTTTT